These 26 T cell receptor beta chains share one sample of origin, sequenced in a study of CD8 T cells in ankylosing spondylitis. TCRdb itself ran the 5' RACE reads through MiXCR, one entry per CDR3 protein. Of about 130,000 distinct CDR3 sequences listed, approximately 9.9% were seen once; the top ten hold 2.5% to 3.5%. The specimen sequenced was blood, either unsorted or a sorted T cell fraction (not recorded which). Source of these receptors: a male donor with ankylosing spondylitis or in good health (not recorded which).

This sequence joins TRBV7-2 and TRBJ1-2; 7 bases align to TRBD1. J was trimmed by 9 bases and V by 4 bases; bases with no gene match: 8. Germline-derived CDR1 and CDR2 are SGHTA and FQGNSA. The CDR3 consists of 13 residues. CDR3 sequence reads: CASSSGTAKSYTF. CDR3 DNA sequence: TGTGCCAGCAGCTCCGGGACAGCGAAAAGCTACACCTTC.

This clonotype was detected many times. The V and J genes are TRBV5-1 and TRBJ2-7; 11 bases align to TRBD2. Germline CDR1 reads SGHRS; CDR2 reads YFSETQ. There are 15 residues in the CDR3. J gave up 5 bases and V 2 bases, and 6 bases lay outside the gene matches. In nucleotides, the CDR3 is TGCGCCAGCAGCTTATTAGCGGGAGGGCCCAACGAGCAGTACTTC. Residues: CASSLLAGGPNEQYF.

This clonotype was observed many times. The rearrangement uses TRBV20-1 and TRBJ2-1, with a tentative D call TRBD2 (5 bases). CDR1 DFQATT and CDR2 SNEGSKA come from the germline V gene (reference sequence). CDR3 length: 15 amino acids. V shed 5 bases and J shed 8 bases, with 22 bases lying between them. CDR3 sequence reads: CSASKRIKTGDEQFF. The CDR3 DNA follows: TGCAGTGCTTCAAAGCGGATTAAGACCGGCGATGAGCAGTTCTTC.

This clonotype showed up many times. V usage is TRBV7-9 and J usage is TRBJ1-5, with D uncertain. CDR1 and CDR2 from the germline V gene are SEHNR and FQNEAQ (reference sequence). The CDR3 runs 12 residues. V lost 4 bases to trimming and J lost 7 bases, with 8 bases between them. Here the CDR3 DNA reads TGTGCCAGCAGCTCCGACTGGCAGCCCCAGCATTTT. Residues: CASSSDWQPQHF.

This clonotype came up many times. The CDR3 nucleotides read TGCGCCAGCAGTCACCCCTCGGGGACTAGCGGGATCAATGAGCAGTTCTTC. Protein sequence: CASSHPSGTSGINEQFF. This chain joins TRBV5-1 and TRBJ2-1; 13 bases line up with TRBD2. This CDR3 is 17 amino acids long. The germline gives CDR1 SGHRS, CDR2 YFSETQ. The J segment lost 6 bases and the V segment lost 5 bases, leaving 11 bases of the junction unmatched.

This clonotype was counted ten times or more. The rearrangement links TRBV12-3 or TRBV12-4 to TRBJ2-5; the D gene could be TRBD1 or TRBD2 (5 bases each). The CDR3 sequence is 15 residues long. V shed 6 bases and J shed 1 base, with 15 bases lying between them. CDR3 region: CASRVGRSIQETQYF. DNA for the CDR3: TGTGCCAGCAGGGTGGGACGGAGTATCCAAGAGACCCAGTACTTC.

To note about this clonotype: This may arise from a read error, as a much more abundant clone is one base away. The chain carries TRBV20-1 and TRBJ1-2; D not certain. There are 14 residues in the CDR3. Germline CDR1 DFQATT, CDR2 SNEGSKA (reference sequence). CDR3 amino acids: CSASKIGSNYSYTF. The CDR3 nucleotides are TGCAGTGCTAGTAAGATAGGGTCGAACTATAGCTACACCTTC.

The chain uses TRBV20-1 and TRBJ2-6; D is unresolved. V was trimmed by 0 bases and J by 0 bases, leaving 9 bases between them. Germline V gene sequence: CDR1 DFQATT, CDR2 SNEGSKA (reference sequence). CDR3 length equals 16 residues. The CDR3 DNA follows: TGCAGTGCTAGAGAACCTCGGGTCTCTGGGGCCAACGTCCTGACTTTC. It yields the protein CSAREPRVSGANVLTF.

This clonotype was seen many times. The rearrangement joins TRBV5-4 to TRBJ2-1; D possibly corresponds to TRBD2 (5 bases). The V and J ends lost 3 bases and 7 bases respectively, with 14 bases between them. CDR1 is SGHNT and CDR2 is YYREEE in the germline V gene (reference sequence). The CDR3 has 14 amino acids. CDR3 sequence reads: CASSSKLGRNEQFF. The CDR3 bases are TGTGCCAGCAGCTCTAAACTAGGGAGAAATGAGCAGTTCTTC.

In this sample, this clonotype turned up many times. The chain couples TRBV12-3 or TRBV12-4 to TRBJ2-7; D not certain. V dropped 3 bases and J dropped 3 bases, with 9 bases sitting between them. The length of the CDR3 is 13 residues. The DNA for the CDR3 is TGTGCCAGCAGTTTCATGGTTGGCTACGAGCAGTACTTC. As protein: CASSFMVGYEQYF.

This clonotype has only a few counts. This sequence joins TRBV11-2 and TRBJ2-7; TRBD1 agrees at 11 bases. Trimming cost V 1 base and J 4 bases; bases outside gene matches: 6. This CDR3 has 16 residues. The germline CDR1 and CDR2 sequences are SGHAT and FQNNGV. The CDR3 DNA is TGTGCCAGCAGCTTAGCCCCTGGACAGGGGGCTTACGAGCAGTACTTC. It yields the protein CASSLAPGQGAYEQYF.

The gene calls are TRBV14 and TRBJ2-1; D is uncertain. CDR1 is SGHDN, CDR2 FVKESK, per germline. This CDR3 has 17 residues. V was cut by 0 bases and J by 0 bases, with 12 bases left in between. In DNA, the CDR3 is TGTGCCAGCAGCCAAGATTTTGATCTCCCCTCCTACAATGAGCAGTTCTTC. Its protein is CASSQDFDLPSYNEQFF.

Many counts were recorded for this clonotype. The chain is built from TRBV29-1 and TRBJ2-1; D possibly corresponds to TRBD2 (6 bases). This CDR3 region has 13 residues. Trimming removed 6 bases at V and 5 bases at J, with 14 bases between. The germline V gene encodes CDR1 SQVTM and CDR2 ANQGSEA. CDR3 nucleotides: TGCAGCGTCTCGGGACTCCCTGACAATGAGCAGTTCTTC. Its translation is CSVSGLPDNEQFF.

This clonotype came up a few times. Written as DNA, the CDR3 is TGCGCCAGCAGCGTGTTGCCGACAACTAATGAAAAACTGTTTTTT. Translating gives CASSVLPTTNEKLFF. V usage is TRBV5-1 and J usage is TRBJ1-4; no clear D. This CDR3 region has 15 residues. The germline CDR1 and CDR2 sequences are SGHRS and YFSETQ. V was clipped by 4 bases and J by 0 bases, with 10 bases between them. The full variable domain, rest sourced from reference TRBV5-1 and TRBJ1-4, is KAGVTQTPRYLIKTRGQQVTLSCSPISGHRSVSWYQQTPGQGLQFLFEYFSETQRNKGNFPGRFSGRQFSNSRSEMNVSTLELGDSALYLCASSVLPTTNEKLFFGSGTQLSVL.

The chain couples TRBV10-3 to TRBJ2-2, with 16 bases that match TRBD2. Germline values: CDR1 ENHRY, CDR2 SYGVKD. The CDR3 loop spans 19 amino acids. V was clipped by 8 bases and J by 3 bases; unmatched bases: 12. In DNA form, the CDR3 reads TGTGCCATCGGAGATCCGGGACTAGCGGGAGGGCCGGACACCGGGGAGCTGTTTTTT. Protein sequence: CAIGDPGLAGGPDTGELFF.

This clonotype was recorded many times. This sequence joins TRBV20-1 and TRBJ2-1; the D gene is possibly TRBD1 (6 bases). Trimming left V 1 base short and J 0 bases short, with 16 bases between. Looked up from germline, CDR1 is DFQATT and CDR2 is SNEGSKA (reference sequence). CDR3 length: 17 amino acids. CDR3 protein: CSARGGPGLLSYNEQFF. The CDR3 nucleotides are TGCAGTGCTAGAGGGGGGCCCGGACTCCTCTCCTACAATGAGCAGTTCTTC.

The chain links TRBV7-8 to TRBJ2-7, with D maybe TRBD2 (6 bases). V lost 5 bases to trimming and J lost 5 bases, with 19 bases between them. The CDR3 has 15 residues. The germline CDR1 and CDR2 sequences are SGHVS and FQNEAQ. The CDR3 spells CASSKTTSTTNEQYF. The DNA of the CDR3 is TGTGCCAGCAGCAAAACGACTAGTACAACGAACGAGCAGTACTTC.

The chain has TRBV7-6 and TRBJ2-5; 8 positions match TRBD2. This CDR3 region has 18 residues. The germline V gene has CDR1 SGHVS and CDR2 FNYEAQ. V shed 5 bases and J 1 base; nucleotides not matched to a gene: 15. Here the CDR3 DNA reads TGTGCCAGCAGCGACGGACTTAGCGGGAAGGGGCCCCAAGAGACCCAGTACTTC. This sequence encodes CASSDGLSGKGPQETQYF.

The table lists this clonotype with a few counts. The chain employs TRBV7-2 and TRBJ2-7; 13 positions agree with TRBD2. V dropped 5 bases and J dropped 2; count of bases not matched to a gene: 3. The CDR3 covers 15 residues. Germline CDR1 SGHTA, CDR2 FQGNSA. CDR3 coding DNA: TGTGCCAGCAGCGCTACTAGCGGGAGGGCCTACGAGCAGTACTTC. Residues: CASSATSGRAYEQYF.

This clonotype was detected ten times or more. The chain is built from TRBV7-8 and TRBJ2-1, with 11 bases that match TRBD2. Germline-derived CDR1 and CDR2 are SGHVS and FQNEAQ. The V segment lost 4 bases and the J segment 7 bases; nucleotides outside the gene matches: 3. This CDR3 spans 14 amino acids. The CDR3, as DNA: TGTGCCAGCAGCTCAAGACTAGCGGGAAATGAGCAGTTCTTC. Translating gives CASSSRLAGNEQFF.

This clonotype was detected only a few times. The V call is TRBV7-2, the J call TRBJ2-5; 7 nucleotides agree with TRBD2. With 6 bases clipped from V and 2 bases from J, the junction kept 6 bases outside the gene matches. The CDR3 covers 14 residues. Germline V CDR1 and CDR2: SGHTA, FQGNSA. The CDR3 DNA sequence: TGTGCCAGCAGGGGGCAAGCGGGGCAAGAGACCCAGTACTTC. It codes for CASRGQAGQETQYF.

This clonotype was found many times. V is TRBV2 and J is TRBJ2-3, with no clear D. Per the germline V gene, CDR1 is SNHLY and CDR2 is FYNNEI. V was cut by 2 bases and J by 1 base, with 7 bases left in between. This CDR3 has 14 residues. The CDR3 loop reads CASSERGGTDTQYF. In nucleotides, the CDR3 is TGTGCCAGCAGTGAAAGAGGCGGCACAGATACGCAGTATTTT.

This CDR3 is CASSLMRNYEQYF. DNA for the CDR3: TGTGCCAGCAGCTTAATGCGGAACTACGAGCAGTACTTC. The gene calls are TRBV7-2 and TRBJ2-7; D gene unclear. CDR1 is SGHTA, CDR2 FQGNSA, per germline. V was trimmed by 2 bases and J by 3 bases, leaving 8 bases between them. The CDR3 length is 13 residues.

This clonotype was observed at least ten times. Here the CDR3 DNA reads TGCAGTGCTGCCCCACCGGGAGGATACAATGAGCAGTTCTTC. Its protein product is CSAAPPGGYNEQFF. The chain couples TRBV20-1 to TRBJ2-1, with 7 bases matching TRBD2. This CDR3 region has 14 residues. Germline CDR1 reads DFQATT; CDR2 reads SNEGSKA (reference sequence). V lost 5 bases, J lost 4 bases, and 8 bases stayed unmatched.

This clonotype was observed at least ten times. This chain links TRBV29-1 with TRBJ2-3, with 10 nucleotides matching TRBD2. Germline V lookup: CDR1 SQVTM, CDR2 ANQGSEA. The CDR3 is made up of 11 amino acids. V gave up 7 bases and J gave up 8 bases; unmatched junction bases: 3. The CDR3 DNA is TGCAGCGATAGGACTAGCGGTACGCAGTATTTT. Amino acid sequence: CSDRTSGTQYF.

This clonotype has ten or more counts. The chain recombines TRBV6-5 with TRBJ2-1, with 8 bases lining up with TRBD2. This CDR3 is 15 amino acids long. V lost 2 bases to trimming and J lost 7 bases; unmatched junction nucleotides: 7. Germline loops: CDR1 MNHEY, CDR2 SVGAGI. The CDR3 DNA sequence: TGTGCCAGCAGTTACGAAGCGGGAGCGCGGAATGAGCAGTTCTTC. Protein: CASSYEAGARNEQFF.